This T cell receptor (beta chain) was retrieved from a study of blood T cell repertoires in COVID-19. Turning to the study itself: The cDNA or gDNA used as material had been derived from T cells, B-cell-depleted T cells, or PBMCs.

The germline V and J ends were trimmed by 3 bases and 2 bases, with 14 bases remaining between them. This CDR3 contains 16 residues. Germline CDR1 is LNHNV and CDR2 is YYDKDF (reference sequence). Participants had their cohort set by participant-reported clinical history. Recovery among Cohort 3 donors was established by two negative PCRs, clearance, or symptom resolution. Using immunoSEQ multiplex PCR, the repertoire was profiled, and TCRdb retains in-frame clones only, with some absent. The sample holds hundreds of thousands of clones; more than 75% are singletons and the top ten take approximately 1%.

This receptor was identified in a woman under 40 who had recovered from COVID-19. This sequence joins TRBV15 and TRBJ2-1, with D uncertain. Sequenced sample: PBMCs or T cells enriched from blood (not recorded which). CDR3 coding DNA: TGTGCCACCAGCAGTCAGAAGACACCTACCTACAATGAGCAGTTCTTC. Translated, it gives CATSSQKTPTYNEQFF.